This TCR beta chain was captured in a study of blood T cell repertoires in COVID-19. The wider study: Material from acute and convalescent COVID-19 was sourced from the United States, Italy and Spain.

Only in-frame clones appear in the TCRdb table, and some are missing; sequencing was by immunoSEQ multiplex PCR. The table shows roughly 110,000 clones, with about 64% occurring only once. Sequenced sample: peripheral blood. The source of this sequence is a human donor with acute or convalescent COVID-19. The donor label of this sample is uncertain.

CDR3 nucleotides: TGTGCCAGCAGCTTGAGGGCGGGGACTGAAGCTTTCTTT. The encoded protein is CASSLRAGTEAFF. The chain combines TRBV5-6 with TRBJ1-1; D unclear. This CDR3 contains 13 residues. Looked up from germline, CDR1 is SGHDT and CDR2 is YYEEEE. V was pared by 1 base and J by 5 bases, with 9 bases between.